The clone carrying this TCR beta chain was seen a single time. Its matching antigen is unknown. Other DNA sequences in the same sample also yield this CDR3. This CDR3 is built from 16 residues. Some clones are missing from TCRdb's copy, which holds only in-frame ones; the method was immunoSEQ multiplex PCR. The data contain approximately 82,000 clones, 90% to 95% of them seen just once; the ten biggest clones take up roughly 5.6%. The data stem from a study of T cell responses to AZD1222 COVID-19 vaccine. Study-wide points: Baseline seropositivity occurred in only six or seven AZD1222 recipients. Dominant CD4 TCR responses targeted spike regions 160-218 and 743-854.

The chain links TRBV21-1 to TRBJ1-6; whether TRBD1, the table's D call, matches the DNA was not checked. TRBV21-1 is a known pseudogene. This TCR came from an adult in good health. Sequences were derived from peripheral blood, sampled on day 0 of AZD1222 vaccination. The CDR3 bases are TGTGCCAGCAGCGTAGATATGGACAGGGGTATGGCACCCCTCCACTTC. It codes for CASSVDMDRGMAPLHF.